This T cell receptor (beta chain) was obtained from a study of T-cell reconstitution after alpha-beta-depleted transplantation in children. The CDR3 has 16 amino acids. Per germline, CDR1 SGHAT and CDR2 FQNNGV. Trimming removed 4 bases from V and 4 bases from J, with 19 bases in between. Unique molecular identifiers were used to barcode this TCRbeta library. TCRdb called the PCR reads again in MiXCR, with one record for every CDR3 protein. The repertoire includes 100,000 to 120,000 distinct CDR3 sequences, around a tenth of them detected once, and less than 10% sits in the top ten. This clonotype was observed at least ten times.

Sample: PBMCs from the stem cell graft donor, taken from the stem cell graft. The chain uses TRBV11-2 and TRBJ1-1; no definite D call. This receptor was identified in a human donor who donated a stem cell graft to a child with acute lymphoblastic leukemia. The CDR3: CASSYPTGGRVTEAFF. Here the CDR3 DNA reads TGTGCCAGCAGCTACCCCACGGGCGGGCGGGTCACTGAAGCTTTCTTT.